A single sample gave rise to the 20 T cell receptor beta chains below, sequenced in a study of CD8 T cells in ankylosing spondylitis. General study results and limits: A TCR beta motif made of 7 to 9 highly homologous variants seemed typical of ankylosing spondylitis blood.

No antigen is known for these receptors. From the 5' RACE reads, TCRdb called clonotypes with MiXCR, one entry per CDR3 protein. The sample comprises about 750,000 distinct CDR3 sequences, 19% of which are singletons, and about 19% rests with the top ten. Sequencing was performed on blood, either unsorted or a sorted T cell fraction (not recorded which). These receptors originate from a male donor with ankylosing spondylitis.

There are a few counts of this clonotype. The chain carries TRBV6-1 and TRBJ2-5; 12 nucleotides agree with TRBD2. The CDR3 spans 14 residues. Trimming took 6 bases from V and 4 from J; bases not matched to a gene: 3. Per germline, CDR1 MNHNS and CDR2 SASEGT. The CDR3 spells CASRTSGRGETQYF. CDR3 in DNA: TGTGCCAGCAGGACTAGCGGGAGAGGAGAGACCCAGTACTTC.

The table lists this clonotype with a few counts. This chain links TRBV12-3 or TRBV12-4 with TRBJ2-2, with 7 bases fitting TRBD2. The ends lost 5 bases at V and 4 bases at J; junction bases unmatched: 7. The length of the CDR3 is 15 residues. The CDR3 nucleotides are TGTGCCAGCAGTCCCGGCCAGCGGGGCACCGGGGAGCTGTTTTTT. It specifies CASSPGQRGTGELFF.

CDR3 coding DNA: TGTGCCAGCAGCACCAGACACGGAACGGGGGAGGGCAATCAGCCCCAGCATTTT. As protein: CASSTRHGTGEGNQPQHF. This sequence joins TRBV21-1 and TRBJ1-5. TRBV21-1 is tagged as a pseudogene. The length of the CDR3 is 18 residues.

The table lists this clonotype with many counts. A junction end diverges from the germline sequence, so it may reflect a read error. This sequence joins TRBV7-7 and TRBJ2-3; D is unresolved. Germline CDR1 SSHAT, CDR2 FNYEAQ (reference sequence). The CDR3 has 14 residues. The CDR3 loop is CASSLEPGTDTQYF. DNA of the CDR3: TGTGCTAGCAGCTTAGAACCTGGCACAGATACGCAGTATTTT.

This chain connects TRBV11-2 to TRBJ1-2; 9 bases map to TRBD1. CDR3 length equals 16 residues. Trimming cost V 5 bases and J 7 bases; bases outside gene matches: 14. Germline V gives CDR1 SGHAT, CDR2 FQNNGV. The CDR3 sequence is CASSRDREGGSAGYTF. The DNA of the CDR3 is TGTGCCAGCAGCCGGGACAGGGAAGGTGGTTCAGCTGGCTACACCTTC. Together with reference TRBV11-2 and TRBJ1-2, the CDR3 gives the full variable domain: EAGVAQSPRYKIIEKRQSVAFWCNPISGHATLYWYQQILGQGPKLLIQFQNNGVVDDSQLPKDRFSAERLKGVDSTLKIQPAKLEDSAVYLCASSRDREGGSAGYTFGSGTRLTVV.

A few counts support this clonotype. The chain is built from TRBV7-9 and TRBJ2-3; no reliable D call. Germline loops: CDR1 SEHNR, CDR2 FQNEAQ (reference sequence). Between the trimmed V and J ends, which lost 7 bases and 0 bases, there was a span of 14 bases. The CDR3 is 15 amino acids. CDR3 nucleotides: TGTGCCAGCAACCCCTTGGGCACTAGCACAGATACGCAGTATTTT. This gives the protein CASNPLGTSTDTQYF.

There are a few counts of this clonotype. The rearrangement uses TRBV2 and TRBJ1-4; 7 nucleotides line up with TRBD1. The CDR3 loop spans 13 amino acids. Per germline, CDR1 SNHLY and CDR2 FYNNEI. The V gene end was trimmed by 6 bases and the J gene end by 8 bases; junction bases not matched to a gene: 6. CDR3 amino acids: CASRRDSGEKLFF. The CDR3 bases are TGTGCCAGCAGGCGGGACAGCGGGGAAAAACTGTTTTTT.

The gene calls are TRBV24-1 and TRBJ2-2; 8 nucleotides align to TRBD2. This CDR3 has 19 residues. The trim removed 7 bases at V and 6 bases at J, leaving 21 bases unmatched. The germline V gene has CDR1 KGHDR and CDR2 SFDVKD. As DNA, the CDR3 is TGTGCCACCAGCCGGTACCTCGGGGGGGGTAGTGCCGATGCCGGGGAGCTGTTTTTT. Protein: CATSRYLGGGSADAGELFF.

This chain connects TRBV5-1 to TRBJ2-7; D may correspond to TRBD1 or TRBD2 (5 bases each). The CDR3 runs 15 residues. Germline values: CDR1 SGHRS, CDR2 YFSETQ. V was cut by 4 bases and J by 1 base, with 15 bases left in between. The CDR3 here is CASSLLRETSYEQYF. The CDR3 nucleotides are TGCGCCAGCAGCCTCCTCAGGGAGACTTCCTACGAGCAGTACTTC.

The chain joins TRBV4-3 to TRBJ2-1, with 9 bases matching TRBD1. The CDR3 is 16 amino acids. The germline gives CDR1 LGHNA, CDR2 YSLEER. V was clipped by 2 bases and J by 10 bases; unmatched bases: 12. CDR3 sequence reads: CASSQKGQGPTGEQFF. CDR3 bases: TGCGCCAGCAGCCAAAAGGGACAGGGACCCACTGGAGAGCAGTTCTTC.

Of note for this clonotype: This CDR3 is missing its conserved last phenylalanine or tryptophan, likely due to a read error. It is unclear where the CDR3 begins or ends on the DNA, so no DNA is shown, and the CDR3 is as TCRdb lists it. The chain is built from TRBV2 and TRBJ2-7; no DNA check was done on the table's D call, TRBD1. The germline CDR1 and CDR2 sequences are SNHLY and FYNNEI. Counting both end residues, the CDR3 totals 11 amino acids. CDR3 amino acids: CASSEGPVHFL.

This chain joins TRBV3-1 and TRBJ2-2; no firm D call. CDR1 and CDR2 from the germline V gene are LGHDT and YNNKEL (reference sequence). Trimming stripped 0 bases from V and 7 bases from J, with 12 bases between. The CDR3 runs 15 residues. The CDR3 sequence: CASSQDAGLVGELFF. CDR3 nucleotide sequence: TGTGCCAGCAGCCAAGATGCAGGTCTCGTCGGGGAGCTGTTTTTT.

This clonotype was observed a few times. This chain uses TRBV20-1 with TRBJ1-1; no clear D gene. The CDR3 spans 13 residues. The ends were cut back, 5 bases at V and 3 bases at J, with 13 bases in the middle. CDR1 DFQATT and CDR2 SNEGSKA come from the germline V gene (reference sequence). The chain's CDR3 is CSAPGTPYTEAFF. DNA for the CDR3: TGCAGTGCTCCAGGAACCCCGTACACTGAAGCTTTCTTT.

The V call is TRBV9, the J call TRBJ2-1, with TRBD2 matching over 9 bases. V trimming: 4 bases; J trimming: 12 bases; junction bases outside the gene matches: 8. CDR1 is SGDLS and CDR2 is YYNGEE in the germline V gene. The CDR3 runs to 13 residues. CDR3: CASSLLSGSMQFF. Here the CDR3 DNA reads TGTGCCAGCAGCCTCCTTAGCGGGAGCATGCAGTTCTTC.

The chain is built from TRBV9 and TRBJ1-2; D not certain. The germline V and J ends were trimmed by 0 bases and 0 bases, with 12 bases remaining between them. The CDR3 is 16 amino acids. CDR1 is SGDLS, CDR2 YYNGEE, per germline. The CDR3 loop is CASSVGVQNPNYGYTF. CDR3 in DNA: TGTGCCAGCAGCGTAGGGGTCCAGAATCCTAACTATGGCTACACCTTC.

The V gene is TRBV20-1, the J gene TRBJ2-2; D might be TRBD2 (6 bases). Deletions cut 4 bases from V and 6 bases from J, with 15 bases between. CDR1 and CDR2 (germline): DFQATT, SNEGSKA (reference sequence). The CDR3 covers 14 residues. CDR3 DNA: TGCAGTGCTATGCCCACGGGGACTGCCGGGGAGCTGTTTTTT. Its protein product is CSAMPTGTAGELFF.

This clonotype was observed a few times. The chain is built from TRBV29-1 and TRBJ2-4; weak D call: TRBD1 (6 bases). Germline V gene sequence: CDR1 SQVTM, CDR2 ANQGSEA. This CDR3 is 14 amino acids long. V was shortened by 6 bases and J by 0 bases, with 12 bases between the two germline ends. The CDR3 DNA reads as TGCAGCGTCGAGGGACACCAAGCCAAAAACATTCAGTACTTC. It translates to CSVEGHQAKNIQYF.

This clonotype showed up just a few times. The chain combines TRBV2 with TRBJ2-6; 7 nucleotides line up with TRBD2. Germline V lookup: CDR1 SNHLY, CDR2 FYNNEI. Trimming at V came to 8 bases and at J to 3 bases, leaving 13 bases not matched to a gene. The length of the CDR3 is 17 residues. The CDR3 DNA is TGTGCCAGCGGAAGGGACCGCTTAGCGGGTGGGGCCAACGTCCTGACTTTC. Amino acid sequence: CASGRDRLAGGANVLTF.

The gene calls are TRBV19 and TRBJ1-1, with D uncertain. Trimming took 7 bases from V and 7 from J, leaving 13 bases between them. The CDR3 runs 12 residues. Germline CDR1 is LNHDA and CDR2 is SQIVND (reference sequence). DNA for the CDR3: TGTGCCAGTAACTCCGGCGGGGTTGAAGCTTTCTTT. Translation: CASNSGGVEAFF.

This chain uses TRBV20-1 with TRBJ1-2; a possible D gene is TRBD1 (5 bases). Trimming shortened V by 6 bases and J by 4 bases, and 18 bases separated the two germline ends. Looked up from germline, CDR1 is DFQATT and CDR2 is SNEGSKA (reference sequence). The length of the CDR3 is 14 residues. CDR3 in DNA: TGCAGTGCACTAGGGACGCAACGACTCTATGGCTACACCTTC. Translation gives CSALGTQRLYGYTF.